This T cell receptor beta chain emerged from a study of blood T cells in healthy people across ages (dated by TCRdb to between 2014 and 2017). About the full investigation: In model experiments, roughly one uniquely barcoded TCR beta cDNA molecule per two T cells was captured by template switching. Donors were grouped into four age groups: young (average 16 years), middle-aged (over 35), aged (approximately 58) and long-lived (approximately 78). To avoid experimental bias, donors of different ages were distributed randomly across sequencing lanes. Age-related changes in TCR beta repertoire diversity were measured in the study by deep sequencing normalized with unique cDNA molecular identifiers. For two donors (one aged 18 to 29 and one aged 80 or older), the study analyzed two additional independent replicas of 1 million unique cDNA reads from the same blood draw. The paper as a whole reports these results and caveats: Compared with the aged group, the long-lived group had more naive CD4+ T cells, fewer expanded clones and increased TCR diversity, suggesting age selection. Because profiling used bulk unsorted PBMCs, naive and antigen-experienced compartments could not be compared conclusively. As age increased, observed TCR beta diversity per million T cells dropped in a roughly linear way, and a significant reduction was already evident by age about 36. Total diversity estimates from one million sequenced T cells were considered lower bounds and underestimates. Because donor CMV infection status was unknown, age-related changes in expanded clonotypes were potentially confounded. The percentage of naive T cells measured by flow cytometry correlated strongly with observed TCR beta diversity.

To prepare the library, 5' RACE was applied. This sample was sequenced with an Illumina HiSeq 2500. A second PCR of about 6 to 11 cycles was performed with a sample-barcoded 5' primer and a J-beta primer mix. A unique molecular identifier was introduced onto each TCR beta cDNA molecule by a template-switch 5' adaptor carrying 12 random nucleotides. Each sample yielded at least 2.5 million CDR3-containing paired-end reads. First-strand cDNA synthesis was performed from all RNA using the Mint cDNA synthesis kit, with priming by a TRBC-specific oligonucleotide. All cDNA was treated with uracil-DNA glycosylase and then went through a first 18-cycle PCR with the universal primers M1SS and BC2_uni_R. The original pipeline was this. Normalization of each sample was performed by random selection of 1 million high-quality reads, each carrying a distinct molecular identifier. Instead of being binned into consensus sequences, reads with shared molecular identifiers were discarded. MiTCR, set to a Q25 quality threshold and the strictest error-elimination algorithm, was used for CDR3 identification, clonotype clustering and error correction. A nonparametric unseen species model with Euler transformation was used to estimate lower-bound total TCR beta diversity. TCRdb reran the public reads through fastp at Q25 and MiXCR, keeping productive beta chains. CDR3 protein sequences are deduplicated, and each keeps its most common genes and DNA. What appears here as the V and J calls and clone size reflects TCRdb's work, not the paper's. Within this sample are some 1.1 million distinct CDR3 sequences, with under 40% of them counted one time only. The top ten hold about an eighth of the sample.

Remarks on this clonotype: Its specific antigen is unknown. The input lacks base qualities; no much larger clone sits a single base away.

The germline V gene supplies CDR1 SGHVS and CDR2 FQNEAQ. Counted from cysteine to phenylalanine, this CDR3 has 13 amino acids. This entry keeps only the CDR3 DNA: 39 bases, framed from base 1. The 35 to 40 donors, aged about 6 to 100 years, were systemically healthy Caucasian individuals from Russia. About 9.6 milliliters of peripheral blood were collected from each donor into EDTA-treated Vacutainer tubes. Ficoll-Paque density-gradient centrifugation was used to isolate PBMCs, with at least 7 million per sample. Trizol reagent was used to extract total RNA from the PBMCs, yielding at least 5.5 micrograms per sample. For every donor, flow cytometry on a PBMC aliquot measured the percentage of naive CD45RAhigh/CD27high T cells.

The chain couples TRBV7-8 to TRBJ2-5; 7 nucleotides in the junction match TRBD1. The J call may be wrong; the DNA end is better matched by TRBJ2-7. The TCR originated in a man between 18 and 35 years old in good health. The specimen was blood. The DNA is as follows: TGTGCCAGCAGCGTCGGACAGGCCTACGAGCAGTACTTC. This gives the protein CASSVGQAYEQYF.